The rows below give T cell receptor beta chains drawn from one sample of a study of Graves' ophthalmopathy and Graves' hyperthyroidism. TCRdb ran MiXCR on the multiplex PCR reads and lists one entry per CDR3 protein. The sample shows about 480,000 distinct CDR3 sequences, 14% of them seen only once. Specimen: blood. These receptors all stem from a woman aged 25-40 years with Graves' ophthalmopathy. Each CDR3 is given with its conserved first and last residue. Fields, in order: V gene, D gene, clone size, J gene, CDR3 protein, CDR3 DNA. The D gene is left open where the match is weak. The listing skips clone size in some rows; elsewhere it reads once, few, many or a size class.

TRBV12-3/TRBV12-4	TRBD2	many	TRBJ2-2	CASSLVAGGGYTGELFF	TGTGCCAGCAGTTTAGTAGCGGGAGGTGGGTACACCGGGGAGCTGTTTTTT
TRBV27	NA	many	TRBJ1-5	CASSYQGQPQHF	TGTGCCAGCAGCTACCAGGGTCAGCCCCAGCATTTT
TRBV27	NA	many	TRBJ1-2	CASSMIGTVNYGYTF	TGTGCCAGCAGTATGATCGGGACGGTTAACTATGGCTACACCTTC
TRBV5-1	TRBD1	many	TRBJ2-7	CASSLIPTPGQASYEQYF	TGCGCCAGCAGCTTAATACCGACCCCGGGACAGGCTTCCTACGAGCAGTACTTC
TRBV12-3/TRBV12-4	NA	many	TRBJ1-5	CASMPHGNQPQHF	TGTGCCAGCATGCCCCATGGCAATCAGCCCCAGCATTTT
TRBV20-1	NA	few	TRBJ1-1	CSARLRQNTEAFF	TGCAGTGCTAGACTCAGACAGAACACTGAAGCTTTCTTT
TRBV6-5	NA	many	TRBJ1-6	CASSYPNRVNSPLHF	TGTGCCAGCAGTTACCCGAACAGGGTAAATTCACCCCTCCACTTT
TRBV28	TRBD1	many	TRBJ1-1	CASSPHRTGAPFPLNTEAFF	TGTGCCAGCAGTCCTCACCGGACAGGGGCACCCTTCCCACTGAACACTGAAGCTTTCTTT
TRBV15	TRBD2	NA	TRBJ2-1	CATSETSGVSNEQFF	TGTGCCACCAGCGAGACTAGCGGGGTTTCAAATGAGCAGTTCTTC
TRBV12-3/TRBV12-4	TRBD1	many	TRBJ1-2	CASSFGDRGSSNYGYTF	TGTGCCAGCAGTTTTGGGGACAGGGGTAGCTCTAACTATGGCTACACCTTC
TRBV29-1	TRBD1	many	TRBJ2-2	CSVYRGTGELFF	TGCAGCGTGTACAGGGGTACCGGGGAGCTGTTTTTT
TRBV9	TRBD1	many	TRBJ1-2	CASSPQSLQGPYGYTF	TGTGCCAGCAGCCCTCAGTCCTTACAGGGGCCCTATGGCTACACCTTC
TRBV9	NA	many	TRBJ1-1	CASSATGDTEAFF	TGTGCCAGCAGCGCCACAGGTGACACTGAAGCTTTCTTT
TRBV20-1	NA	NA	TRBJ2-7	CSATPEWEQYF	TGCAGTGCCACCCCGGAATGGGAGCAGTACTTC
TRBV11-1	TRBD1	many	TRBJ2-2	CASSSRQGAATGELFF	TGTGCCAGCAGCTCAAGACAGGGGGCGGCGACCGGGGAGCTGTTTTTT
TRBV15	NA	many	TRBJ2-7	CATSSTDEQYF	TGTGCCACCAGCAGCACAGACGAGCAGTACTTC
TRBV12-3/TRBV12-4	NA	NA	TRBJ1-1	CASRWGRNTEAFF	TGTGCCAGCAGGTGGGGCCGCAACACTGAAGCTTTCTTT
TRBV20-1	NA	many	TRBJ1-5	CSARDPGSSVSNQPQHF	TGCAGTGCTAGAGATCCAGGCAGCTCGGTTAGCAATCAGCCCCAGCATTTT
TRBV19	TRBD1	few	TRBJ2-2	CASRDRGPGTGELFF	TGTGCCAGTAGGGACAGGGGGCCCGGCACCGGGGAGCTGTTTTTT
TRBV6-5	NA	many	TRBJ2-7	CASSYSQAGYEQYF	TGTGCCAGCAGTTACTCGCAGGCGGGATACGAGCAGTACTTC
TRBV18	TRBD1	many	TRBJ1-5	CASSPARQGASYGNQPQHF	TGTGCCAGCTCACCCGCCCGGCAGGGGGCGAGTTACGGCAATCAGCCCCAGCATTTT
TRBV20-1	NA	few	TRBJ2-7	CSAPPGHLDEQYF	TGCAGTGCCCCCCCGGGACACCTAGACGAGCAGTACTTC
TRBV6-5	NA	many	TRBJ1-1	CASSSPGTWNTEAFF	TGTGCCAGCAGTTCCCCAGGGACCTGGAACACTGAAGCTTTCTTT
TRBV7-8	NA	few	TRBJ1-2	CASSLVGTSGDGYTF	TGTGCCAGCAGCTTAGTGGGGACCTCCGGCGATGGCTACACCTTC
TRBV19	NA	many	TRBJ1-5	CASRYGEQPQHF	TGTGCCAGTAGGTATGGGGAACAGCCCCAGCATTTT
TRBV20-1	NA	many	TRBJ1-5	CSASRGRVQPQHF	TGCAGTGCTTCCCGGGGCAGGGTTCAGCCCCAGCATTTT
TRBV12-3/TRBV12-4	TRBD2	many	TRBJ2-5	CASSLIAGQETQYF	TGTGCCAGCAGTTTAATAGCGGGCCAAGAGACCCAGTACTTC
TRBV12-3/TRBV12-4	NA	many	TRBJ2-7	CASSLSQGTYEQYF	TGTGCCAGCAGTTTATCACAGGGTACCTACGAGCAGTACTTC
TRBV6-1	NA	many	TRBJ2-5	CASSEVKRREETQYF	TGTGCCAGCAGTGAAGTTAAGAGGAGGGAAGAGACCCAGTACTTC
TRBV6-2/TRBV6-3	TRBD2	many	TRBJ2-5	CASSYSGTRAGGLRETQYF	TGTGCCAGCAGTTACTCGGGAACCCGGGCGGGAGGGCTCAGGGAGACCCAGTACTTC
TRBV2	NA	many	TRBJ1-5	CASSGQENQPQHF	TGTGCCAGCAGTGGACAGGAAAATCAGCCCCAGCATTTT
TRBV5-1	NA	many	TRBJ1-5	CASSWGVGQPQHF	TGCGCCAGCAGTTGGGGAGTGGGTCAGCCCCAGCATTTT
TRBV6-1	NA	many	TRBJ1-1	CASKATNTEAFF	TGTGCCAGCAAGGCAACGAACACTGAAGCTTTCTTT
TRBV6-5	NA	NA	TRBJ1-5	CASSYGTNQPQHF	TGTGCCAGCAGTTATGGGACCAATCAGCCCCAGCATTTT
TRBV20-1	NA	NA	TRBJ2-7	CSANRVVNEQYF	TGCAGTGCTAACCGGGTGGTTAACGAGCAGTACTTC
TRBV6-1	NA	NA	TRBJ1-1	CASRPDAGVNTEAFF	TGTGCCAGCAGACCAGATGCGGGGGTGAACACTGAAGCTTTCTTT
TRBV9	NA	many	TRBJ2-5	CASSVDSQFSPRQYQETQYF	TGTGCCAGCAGCGTAGATTCTCAATTTAGCCCGAGACAATACCAAGAGACCCAGTACTTC
TRBV5-1	TRBD1	NA	TRBJ2-7	CASSFGTGRRTYEQYF	TGCGCCAGCAGCTTCGGGACAGGGCGGAGGACCTACGAGCAGTACTTC